This is a list of T cell receptor beta chains from one sample in a study of metastatic and nonmetastatic thyroid tumors. TCRdb redid the clone calls on the PCR reads using MiXCR. The sample lists fewer than 5,500 clones, around 32% occurring once. Input material: adjacent normal tissue. These TCRs come from a male donor with papillary thyroid cancer or a benign thyroid nodule (not recorded which). Some clones in this sample may be carry-over from other donors' samples. Both conserved end residues are part of each CDR3. A D gene is named only where the DNA matches it firmly. Size is omitted from some rows. Given values are once, few, many or a class for expanded clones.

CDR3 DNA: TGTGCCAGCAGCGCTACCGGGACCTCTGGAAACACCATATATTTT
CDR3 protein: CASSATGTSGNTIYF
CDR3 length: 15
V gene: TRBV6-1
clone size: NA
J gene: TRBJ1-3
D gene: NA

CDR3 DNA: TGCGCCAGCAGCTTAAGGGTTTTCTACGAGCAGTACTTC
CDR3 protein: CASSLRVFYEQYF
CDR3 length: 13
V gene: TRBV5-1
clone size: few
J gene: TRBJ2-7
D gene: NA

CDR3 DNA: TGCAGTGCTAGACGTGTAGGAGGAAATTCACCCCTCCACTTT
CDR3 protein: CSARRVGGNSPLHF
CDR3 length: 14
V gene: TRBV20-1
clone size: NA
J gene: TRBJ1-6
D gene: NA

CDR3 DNA: TGTGCCAGCAGCCTAGAAGTGGGGTGGTCTCGTCAGCCCCAGCATTTT
CDR3 protein: CASSLEVGWSRQPQHF
CDR3 length: 16
V gene: TRBV7-6
clone size: NA
J gene: TRBJ1-5
D gene: NA

CDR3 DNA: TGTGCCAGCAGTCCCGACAGGGGTCTAGGTGGCTACACCTTC
CDR3 protein: CASSPDRGLGGYTF
CDR3 length: 14
V gene: TRBV28
clone size: NA
J gene: TRBJ1-2
D gene: TRBD1

CDR3 DNA: TGTGCCAGTAGTATAAAGAACTCTGGGGCCAACGTCCTGACTTTC
CDR3 protein: CASSIKNSGANVLTF
CDR3 length: 15
V gene: TRBV19
clone size: few
J gene: TRBJ2-6
D gene: NA

CDR3 DNA: TGTGCCAGCAGCTTGGGAGAGGTACGACTATCCGGGTACGAGCAGTACTTC
CDR3 protein: CASSLGEVRLSGYEQYF
CDR3 length: 17
V gene: TRBV5-6
clone size: few
J gene: TRBJ2-7
D gene: NA

CDR3 DNA: TGTGCCAGCATGGTAGCAGGGGGCATCTACGAGCAGTACTTC
CDR3 protein: CASMVAGGIYEQYF
CDR3 length: 14
V gene: TRBV6-1
clone size: NA
J gene: TRBJ2-7
D gene: TRBD1

CDR3 DNA: TGTGCCAGCAGCTCCCAGGGGGCTGTCACTGAAGCTTTCTTT
CDR3 protein: CASSSQGAVTEAFF
CDR3 length: 14
V gene: TRBV7-8
clone size: NA
J gene: TRBJ1-1
D gene: TRBD1

CDR3 DNA: TGTGCCAGCAGTGAAGCGTCTAGCGGCAATGAGCAGTTCTTC
CDR3 protein: CASSEASSGNEQFF
CDR3 length: 14
V gene: TRBV6-4
clone size: few
J gene: TRBJ2-1
D gene: TRBD2

CDR3 DNA: TGTGCCAGCAGGCCACCGGGACTAGCAGCCGGCTACGAGCAGTACTTC
CDR3 protein: CASRPPGLAAGYEQYF
CDR3 length: 16
V gene: TRBV28
clone size: many
J gene: TRBJ2-7
D gene: TRBD2

CDR3 DNA: TGTGCCCTACCCAGAATGAACACTGAAGCTTTCTTT
CDR3 protein: CALPRMNTEAFF
CDR3 length: 12
V gene: TRBV7-6
clone size: few
J gene: TRBJ1-1
D gene: NA

CDR3 DNA: TGCGCCAGCGCCTCAGGGGTAGGTGAAAAACTGTTTTTT
CDR3 protein: CASASGVGEKLFF
CDR3 length: 13
V gene: TRBV5-1
clone size: medium-sized
J gene: TRBJ1-4
D gene: NA

CDR3 DNA: TGCAGTGCTAGTTTCTTGGATGAGGCCGTGAACTCTGACGCGTTCTTT
CDR3 protein: CSASFLDEAVNSDAFF
CDR3 length: 16
V gene: TRBV20-1
clone size: NA
J gene: TRBJ1-1
D gene: NA

CDR3 DNA: TGTGCCAGTAGTATTGGGGGAGTCGGGGGCACTGAAGCTTTCTTT
CDR3 protein: CASSIGGVGGTEAFF
CDR3 length: 15
V gene: TRBV19
clone size: few
J gene: TRBJ1-1
D gene: NA

CDR3 DNA: TGCGCCAGCAGCTTGGGGACAGGGGGAGCGGGAGGGACCTACGAGCAGTACTTC
CDR3 protein: CASSLGTGGAGGTYEQYF
CDR3 length: 18
V gene: TRBV5-1
clone size: NA
J gene: TRBJ2-7
D gene: NA

CDR3 DNA: TGTGCCAGCAGCAGACTAGCGGGAGGGCCGAGGGGGGCCAACGTCCTGACTTTC
CDR3 protein: CASSRLAGGPRGANVLTF
CDR3 length: 18
V gene: TRBV13
clone size: NA
J gene: TRBJ2-6
D gene: TRBD2

CDR3 DNA: TGCAGTGCTAGAGAGTTTTACGGGACTAGCACAAATGAGCAGTTCTTC
CDR3 protein: CSAREFYGTSTNEQFF
CDR3 length: 16
V gene: TRBV20-1
clone size: once
J gene: TRBJ2-1
D gene: TRBD2

CDR3 DNA: TGTGCCATAACCGGGACCCGGGCAGGAGGCTACACCTTC
CDR3 protein: CAITGTRAGGYTF
CDR3 length: 13
V gene: TRBV28
clone size: large
J gene: TRBJ1-2
D gene: NA

CDR3 DNA: TGTGCCAGCAGCTCAGGGGGATGGAATGAAAAACTGTTTTTT
CDR3 protein: CASSSGGWNEKLFF
CDR3 length: 14
V gene: TRBV7-9
clone size: NA
J gene: TRBJ1-4
D gene: TRBD1

CDR3 DNA: TGTGCCAGCAGCTTAAGTCAAGGGAACGAGCAGTACTTC
CDR3 protein: CASSLSQGNEQYF
CDR3 length: 13
V gene: TRBV7-2
clone size: few
J gene: TRBJ2-7
D gene: NA

CDR3 DNA: TGCGCCAGCAGCTGGCAGGGCCCCTATAATTCACCCCTCCACTTT
CDR3 protein: CASSWQGPYNSPLHF
CDR3 length: 15
V gene: TRBV5-1
clone size: once
J gene: TRBJ1-6
D gene: NA

CDR3 DNA: TGTGCCAGCAGCTTCGGCCAGGGCCCAGATACGCAGTATTTT
CDR3 protein: CASSFGQGPDTQYF
CDR3 length: 14
V gene: TRBV7-2
clone size: NA
J gene: TRBJ2-3
D gene: NA

CDR3 DNA: TGTGCCAGCCTAGACCAAGGGAATTTTGGCTACACCTTC
CDR3 protein: CASLDQGNFGYTF
CDR3 length: 13
V gene: TRBV6-1
clone size: few
J gene: TRBJ1-2
D gene: NA

CDR3 DNA: TGCAGTGCTAGGGGGGCTATGGGCCCCTACGAGCAGTACTTC
CDR3 protein: CSARGAMGPYEQYF
CDR3 length: 14
V gene: TRBV20-1
clone size: NA
J gene: TRBJ2-7
D gene: NA

CDR3 DNA: TGTGCCAGCAGTTACTCGAGAGGCCTAGGAGGGAACTATGGCTACACCTTC
CDR3 protein: CASSYSRGLGGNYGYTF
CDR3 length: 17
V gene: TRBV6-6
clone size: few
J gene: TRBJ1-2
D gene: NA

CDR3 DNA: TGTGTCAGCAGTTATGGCAGCGATAATCAGCCCCAGCATTTT
CDR3 protein: CVSSYGSDNQPQHF
CDR3 length: 14
V gene: TRBV6-2/TRBV6-3
clone size: NA
J gene: TRBJ1-5
D gene: NA

CDR3 DNA: TGCGCCAGCAGTCCTGGAGGACCTCTATCCTACGAGCAGTACTTC
CDR3 protein: CASSPGGPLSYEQYF
CDR3 length: 15
V gene: TRBV5-1
clone size: large
J gene: TRBJ2-7
D gene: NA

CDR3 DNA: TGTGCCAGCAGTTCTGGGGACTACCCCTACGAGCAGTACTTC
CDR3 protein: CASSSGDYPYEQYF
CDR3 length: 14
V gene: TRBV2
clone size: NA
J gene: TRBJ2-7
D gene: TRBD2

CDR3 DNA: TGTGCCAGCAGTGTCCTTAGCGGGAACAATGAGCAGTTCTTC
CDR3 protein: CASSVLSGNNEQFF
CDR3 length: 14
V gene: TRBV28
clone size: few
J gene: TRBJ2-1
D gene: TRBD2

CDR3 DNA: TGTGCCAGCAGCCAACCGAGGACCGACCTTAGCCGCACTGAAGCTTTCTTT
CDR3 protein: CASSQPRTDLSRTEAFF
CDR3 length: 17
V gene: TRBV6-1
clone size: NA
J gene: TRBJ1-1
D gene: NA

CDR3 DNA: TGCAGTGCTAGAGATCGGCAGGGGCGTGAAGCTTTCTTT
CDR3 protein: CSARDRQGREAFF
CDR3 length: 13
V gene: TRBV20-1
clone size: NA
J gene: TRBJ1-1
D gene: NA

CDR3 DNA: TGTGCCAGCAGTATTAGCGGGAGTTCCTACAATGAGCAGTTCTTC
CDR3 protein: CASSISGSSYNEQFF
CDR3 length: 15
V gene: TRBV6-1
clone size: large
J gene: TRBJ2-1
D gene: TRBD2

CDR3 DNA: TGCAGTGCTGGGGACAACTCCTACGAGCAGTACTTC
CDR3 protein: CSAGDNSYEQYF
CDR3 length: 12
V gene: TRBV20-1
clone size: NA
J gene: TRBJ2-7
D gene: NA

CDR3 DNA: TGTGCCACCAGCAAACTGCGTGGCTATGGCTACACCTTC
CDR3 protein: CATSKLRGYGYTF
CDR3 length: 13
V gene: TRBV15
clone size: few
J gene: TRBJ1-2
D gene: NA

CDR3 DNA: TGCAGTGCTAGAGACAGGGGGCTTCTCGCTTTCTTT
CDR3 protein: CSARDRGLLAFF
CDR3 length: 12
V gene: TRBV20-1
clone size: NA
J gene: TRBJ1-1
D gene: TRBD1

CDR3 DNA: TGTGCTAGTGGTTGGGGGGGCCTGGGCACCGGGGAGCTGTTTTTT
CDR3 protein: CASGWGGLGTGELFF
CDR3 length: 15
V gene: TRBV12-5
clone size: few
J gene: TRBJ2-2
D gene: NA

CDR3 DNA: TGTGCCAGCAGCCACTCACCGAAAGGACAGGGGGTTGGTGGCTACACCTTC
CDR3 protein: CASSHSPKGQGVGGYTF
CDR3 length: 17
V gene: TRBV6-5
clone size: few
J gene: TRBJ1-2
D gene: TRBD1

CDR3 DNA: TGTGCCAGCAGCTTAGTTTCGGGTCAGGACTACGAGCAGTACTTC
CDR3 protein: CASSLVSGQDYEQYF
CDR3 length: 15
V gene: TRBV7-6
clone size: few
J gene: TRBJ2-7
D gene: NA

CDR3 DNA: TGTGCCAGCAGCTTAAAAGGGTGGGCTAGCGCGAGCACAGATACGCAGTATTTT
CDR3 protein: CASSLKGWASASTDTQYF
CDR3 length: 18
V gene: TRBV7-3
clone size: NA
J gene: TRBJ2-3
D gene: NA

CDR3 DNA: TGTGCCAGCAGCGCCAGACAGGGGAATGACTACGAGCAGTACTTC
CDR3 protein: CASSARQGNDYEQYF
CDR3 length: 15
V gene: TRBV11-2
clone size: few
J gene: TRBJ2-7
D gene: TRBD1

CDR3 DNA: TGTGCCAGCAACCGCGGCAGCCCCTACGAGCAGTACTTC
CDR3 protein: CASNRGSPYEQYF
CDR3 length: 13
V gene: TRBV6-1
clone size: few
J gene: TRBJ2-7
D gene: NA

CDR3 DNA: TGCAGTGCTAGACCGAGGTTACGGGGGGCCCGCGGGGAGCTGTTTTTT
CDR3 protein: CSARPRLRGARGELFF
CDR3 length: 16
V gene: TRBV20-1
clone size: NA
J gene: TRBJ2-2
D gene: NA

CDR3 DNA: TGTGCCACCAGTGATTGGTCAGGAACGAACACCGGGGAGCTGTTTTTT
CDR3 protein: CATSDWSGTNTGELFF
CDR3 length: 16
V gene: TRBV24-1
clone size: NA
J gene: TRBJ2-2
D gene: NA

CDR3 DNA: TGTGCCACCAGTGATTTGAGTTGGGACAATGAGCAGTTCTTC
CDR3 protein: CATSDLSWDNEQFF
CDR3 length: 14
V gene: TRBV24-1
clone size: few
J gene: TRBJ2-1
D gene: NA

CDR3 DNA: TGTGCCAGCAGTTCTGGACAGGCAAACACTGAAGCTTTCTTT
CDR3 protein: CASSSGQANTEAFF
CDR3 length: 14
V gene: TRBV27
clone size: few
J gene: TRBJ1-1
D gene: TRBD1

CDR3 DNA: TGTGCCAGCAGACGTACAGGGGGCAAGCCCCAGCATTTT
CDR3 protein: CASRRTGGKPQHF
CDR3 length: 13
V gene: TRBV27
clone size: few
J gene: TRBJ1-5
D gene: TRBD1

CDR3 DNA: TGTGCCAGCAGCCAATCAGGGGTCAGTTCACCCCTCCACTTT
CDR3 protein: CASSQSGVSSPLHF
CDR3 length: 14
V gene: TRBV16
clone size: NA
J gene: TRBJ1-6
D gene: NA

CDR3 DNA: TGTGCCTGGAGTAGAGCGGGAGCGGGCGAGCAGTACTTC
CDR3 protein: CAWSRAGAGEQYF
CDR3 length: 13
V gene: TRBV30
clone size: NA
J gene: TRBJ2-7
D gene: TRBD2

CDR3 DNA: TGCAGTGCTAGAGCCCCGGGACGGGCAAGCTATGGCTACACCTTC
CDR3 protein: CSARAPGRASYGYTF
CDR3 length: 15
V gene: TRBV20-1
clone size: few
J gene: TRBJ1-2
D gene: NA

CDR3 DNA: TGTGCCAGCAGCTCAGGGGGGCGTAACTCGCAGGGGAGGAACGAGCAGTACTTC
CDR3 protein: CASSSGGRNSQGRNEQYF
CDR3 length: 18
V gene: TRBV11-2
clone size: NA
J gene: TRBJ2-7
D gene: NA

CDR3 DNA: TGTGCCAGCACCTCCTCTAGCGGGAGCTCCTACGAGCAGTACTTC
CDR3 protein: CASTSSSGSSYEQYF
CDR3 length: 15
V gene: TRBV28
clone size: few
J gene: TRBJ2-7
D gene: TRBD2

CDR3 DNA: TGTGCCAGCAGCTCGGGACTTTCGGGAGATACGCAGTATTTT
CDR3 protein: CASSSGLSGDTQYF
CDR3 length: 14
V gene: TRBV7-2
clone size: large
J gene: TRBJ2-3
D gene: NA

CDR3 DNA: TGTGCCAGCAGCTTAGGAGGTCAGGAACCCTACGAGCAGTACTTC
CDR3 protein: CASSLGGQEPYEQYF
CDR3 length: 15
V gene: TRBV7-8
clone size: NA
J gene: TRBJ2-7
D gene: NA